This T cell receptor (beta chain) was identified during a study of molecular identifiers for immune sequencing clone quantification. There are many counts of this clonotype. TCRdb used MiXCR to reprocess the PCR reads, holding one entry per CDR3 protein. This table holds around 470,000 distinct CDR3 sequences, over 20% found once. The TCR sequence derives from a human donor in good health. Some libraries in this study had Jurkat cell RNA spiked in. Sample: naive CD8+ T cells from blood, with Jurkat cell RNA spiked in. Stated subset: FACS-sorted CD8+CD4-CCR7+CD45RA+ naive T cells.

The CDR3 spells CASSPEAGLTGELFF. The CDR3 coding sequence is TGCGCCAGCAGCCCAGAGGCAGGATTGACCGGGGAGCTGTTTTTT. J is TRBJ2-2 and V is TRBV4-1; D is undetermined. V lost 4 bases and J lost 5, with 14 bases in between. Germline lookup yields CDR1 MGHRA and CDR2 YSYEKL. CDR3 length: 15 amino acids.